This T cell receptor beta chain was sequenced in a study of regulatory T cells in long-lasting Graves disease. Background on the study: It was over 5 years of antithyroid drugs, with positive TSH receptor antibodies, that meant persistent Graves' disease.

Indicated time point: persistent/refractory GD, antithyroid drugs over 5 years with positive TRAb. PBMC RNA served as the TCR library source. This clonotype was detected only a few times. Assembly of TCR beta libraries relied on iRepertoire HTBI primers together with Arm-PCR of CDR3 regions. TCRdb processed the multiplex PCR reads anew with MiXCR; each CDR3 protein has one entry. The profile shows 400,000 to 500,000 distinct CDR3 sequences, around a fifth of them singletons. The source is a female donor with Graves disease. The starting material was peripheral blood mononuclear cells (PBMCs), obtained when the disease was refractory, from a patient treated with antithyroid drugs.

The CDR3 region is CATSRGIKDEQYF. CDR3 coding DNA: TGTGCCACCAGCAGGGGGATTAAGGACGAGCAGTACTTC. The chain has TRBV15 and TRBJ2-7; D unresolved. V was cut by 3 bases and J by 5 bases, with 11 bases left in between. Germline V gives CDR1 LNHNV, CDR2 YYDKDF (reference sequence). The CDR3 runs 13 residues. Using reference TRBV15 and TRBJ2-7 for the parts outside the CDR3, the full variable domain is DAMVIQNPRYQVTQFGKPVTLSCSQTLNHNVMYWYQQKSSQAPKLLFHYYDKDFNNEADTPDNFQSRRPNTSFCFLDIRSPGLGDTAMYLCATSRGIKDEQYFGPGTRLTVT.